What follows are 10 T cell receptor beta chains derived from one specimen sequenced in a study of vaccination and CD4 T cells after COVID-19. These receptors have no known antigen. With the Oncomine TCR Beta short-read assay, DNA from cultured CD4+ T cells was sequenced. TCRdb fed the PCR reads into MiXCR, producing one record per CDR3 protein. The profile covers roughly 24,000 distinct CDR3 sequences, with less than 50% appearing a single time and 11% taken by the ten largest. Treatment of the sample: roughly ten-day PBMC culture with coronavirus spike peptide pools or control peptides (ViraFEST assay). Input material: CD4+ T cells from blood, cultured in vitro. These receptors were taken from a human donor who had recovered from COVID-19.

This clonotype was seen more than once but under ten times. The V gene is TRBV20-1, the J gene TRBJ1-1; 7 nucleotides line up with TRBD1. The trim removed 0 bases at V and 4 bases at J, leaving 5 bases unmatched. This CDR3 spans 14 amino acids. Germline lookup yields CDR1 DFQATT and CDR2 SNEGSKA (reference sequence). In DNA form, the CDR3 reads TGCAGTGCTAGAGATTACAGGGGTGGCACTGAAGCTTTCTTT. It translates to CSARDYRGGTEAFF.

The rearrangement joins TRBV19 to TRBJ2-2; 10 bases are shared with TRBD1. The length of the CDR3 is 16 residues. The germline CDR1 and CDR2 sequences are LNHDA and SQIVND (reference sequence). The V and J ends lost 5 bases and 7 bases, in that order; junction bases with no gene match: 10. The CDR3 loop reads CASSVSRDRGDGELFF. The CDR3 region has the DNA TGTGCCAGTAGTGTGAGCCGGGACAGGGGCGACGGGGAGCTGTTTTTT.

V and J are TRBV12-3 or TRBV12-4 and TRBJ1-1, with 9 bases matching TRBD1. This CDR3 contains 16 residues. The junction had 12 bases not matched to a gene; V was cut back by 5 bases and J by 5 bases. The CDR3 protein is CASSLGTGREGTEAFF. CDR3 DNA: TGTGCCAGCAGTCTCGGGACAGGGCGCGAGGGGACTGAAGCTTTCTTT.

The CDR3 nucleotides read TGCGCCAGCAGCTTGGAGGACACCCAGTTAGATGAGCAGTTCTTC. Encoded protein: CASSLEDTQLDEQFF. V usage is TRBV5-1 and J usage is TRBJ2-1; TRBD1 might be the D (5 bases). The CDR3 extends over 15 amino acids. V shed 0 bases and J shed 8 bases, with 15 bases lying between them. Germline values: CDR1 SGHRS, CDR2 YFSETQ. Combining the CDR3 with reference TRBV5-1 and TRBJ2-1 gives the whole variable domain KAGVTQTPRYLIKTRGQQVTLSCSPISGHRSVSWYQQTPGQGLQFLFEYFSETQRNKGNFPGRFSGRQFSNSRSEMNVSTLELGDSALYLCASSLEDTQLDEQFFGPGTRLTVL.

The chain is built from TRBV28 and TRBJ1-2; D not resolved. Between the trimmed V and J ends, which lost 7 bases and 4 bases, there was a span of 16 bases. The CDR3 is 14 residues long. CDR1 and CDR2 (germline): MDHEN, SYDVKM. The CDR3 reads CASTSSRASYGYTF. The CDR3 nucleotides read TGTGCCAGCACCTCCTCTCGGGCGTCCTATGGCTACACCTTC.

The chain has TRBV19 and TRBJ1-1; D unclear. The CDR3 runs 13 residues. The V end lost 3 bases, the J end lost 2 bases, and 7 bases lay between the germline ends. The germline V gene has CDR1 LNHDA and CDR2 SQIVND (reference sequence). The CDR3 sequence is CASSILKNTEAFF. The DNA for the CDR3 is TGTGCCAGTAGTATCTTGAAAAACACTGAAGCTTTCTTT.

V is TRBV27 and J is TRBJ1-2, with 7 bases matching TRBD1. The CDR3 loop spans 15 amino acids. Germline values: CDR1 MNHEY, CDR2 SMNVEV (reference sequence). The junction had 11 bases not matched to a gene; V was cut back by 4 bases and J by 6 bases. CDR3 region: CASSSYFGTADGYTF. The DNA for the CDR3 is TGTGCCAGCAGTTCATACTTCGGGACAGCAGATGGCTACACCTTC.

The J gene is TRBJ2-1, the V gene TRBV6-1; D is perhaps TRBD1 or TRBD2 (5 bases each). With 5 bases removed from V and 5 bases from J, the gap between germline ends came to 13 bases. CDR3 length: 14 residues. Germline CDR1 reads MNHNS; CDR2 reads SASEGT. The CDR3 loop is CASSPRDPHNEQFF. DNA for the CDR3: TGTGCCAGCAGTCCCCGGGACCCGCACAATGAGCAGTTCTTC.

This clonotype was seen a few times. This rearrangement joins TRBV10-1 to TRBJ1-1; no clear D. CDR1 WNHNN and CDR2 SYGVQD come from the germline V gene (reference sequence). The length of the CDR3 is 17 residues. The V and J ends lost 0 bases and 0 bases respectively, with 14 bases between them. CDR3 amino acids: CASSESNRFKMNTEAFF. DNA of the CDR3: TGCGCCAGCAGTGAGTCGAACCGATTCAAAATGAACACTGAAGCTTTCTTT.

In this sample, this clonotype turned up a few times. The chain employs TRBV20-1 and TRBJ1-2; D call uncertain. The CDR3 contains 12 residues. Trimming removed 3 bases from V and 2 bases from J, with 7 bases in between. CDR1 and CDR2 from the germline V gene are DFQATT and SNEGSKA (reference sequence). CDR3 bases: TGCAGTGCTAGCCCGGAGAACTATGGCTACACCTTC. The encoded protein is CSASPENYGYTF.